One and the same sample provided the 19 T cell receptor beta chains below, sequenced in a study of control samples from healthy donors and cancer patients. Generated by immunoSEQ multiplex PCR, the TCRdb table keeps only in-frame clones and is missing some. In the table there are roughly 130,000 clones, more than 90% of which are singletons. The sequencing sample was made of blood. The receptors stem from a man between 25 and 39 years old in good health.

The chain recombines TRBV10-3 with TRBJ2-3; TRBD1 matches 8 bases. The ends lost 8 bases at V and 2 bases at J; junction bases unmatched: 0. Germline loops: CDR1 ENHRY, CDR2 SYGVKD. This CDR3 is built from 12 residues. For the CDR3, the DNA is TGTGCCATCCAGGGGGCCACAGATACGCAGTATTTT. Translating it yields CAIQGATDTQYF.

The rearrangement links TRBV6-5 to TRBJ2-1; D unclear. Trimming left V 0 bases short and J 0 bases short, with 6 bases between. The CDR3 runs to 15 residues. Germline V lookup: CDR1 MNHEY, CDR2 SVGAGI. The CDR3 bases are TGTGCCAGCAGTTACTCTGAGGCCTCCTACAATGAGCAGTTCTTC. Translation gives CASSYSEASYNEQFF.

In nucleotides, the CDR3 is TGCGCCAGCAGCCAAGAATGGGTCTTTGGGGGCTACACCTTC. It translates to CASSQEWVFGGYTF. V and J are TRBV4-3 and TRBJ1-2; D is undetermined. Per the germline V gene, CDR1 is LGHNA and CDR2 is YSLEER. The V end was cut by 0 bases, the J end by 8 bases, with 13 bases between. This CDR3 spans 14 amino acids.

The chain recombines TRBV5-4 with TRBJ2-5, with TRBD2 as a possible D gene (6 bases). The germline V gene has CDR1 SGHNT and CDR2 YYREEE (reference sequence). V shed 4 bases and J shed 4 bases, with 20 bases lying between them. The CDR3 length is 16 residues. The CDR3 DNA sequence: TGTGCCAGCAGCCCACGTAGCTTGAGCGGGTCAGAGACCCAGTACTTC. This encodes CASSPRSLSGSETQYF. Together with reference TRBV5-4 and TRBJ2-5, the CDR3 gives the full variable domain: ETGVTQSPTHLIKTRGQQVTLRCSSQSGHNTVSWYQQALGQGPQFIFQYYREEENGRGNFPPRFSGLQFPNYSSELNVNALELDDSALYLCASSPRSLSGSETQYFGPGTRLLVL.

The genes are TRBV3-1 (or the pseudogene TRBV3-2) and TRBJ2-7, with 7 bases fitting TRBD2. The CDR3 sequence is 13 residues long. Germline V CDR1 and CDR2: LGHDT, YNNKEL (reference sequence). V trimming: 1 base; J trimming: 6 bases; junction bases outside the gene matches: 3. CDR3 region: CASSQGTRPEQYF. CDR3 DNA sequence: TGTGCCAGCAGCCAAGGGACTAGACCCGAGCAGTACTTC.

The chain links TRBV28 to TRBJ2-2; 8 nucleotides align to TRBD1. V lost 7 bases to trimming and J lost 2 bases; unmatched junction nucleotides: 6. Germline V gene lookup returns CDR1 MDHEN and CDR2 SYDVKM. CDR3 length equals 15 residues. The CDR3 bases are TGTGCCAGCAAATCGACAGGGGCCAACACCGGGGAGCTGTTTTTT. Translating it yields CASKSTGANTGELFF. The variable domain in full, with the rest retrieved from reference TRBV28 and TRBJ2-2, is DVKVTQSSRYLVKRTGEKVFLECVQDMDHENMFWYRQDPGLGLRLIYFSYDVKMKEKGDIPEGYSVSREKKERFSLILESASTNQTSMYLCASKSTGANTGELFFGEGSRLTVL.

The count of this clone is one. J is TRBJ1-2 and V is TRBV19; D uncertain. This CDR3 region has 12 residues. Germline CDR1 reads LNHDA; CDR2 reads SQIVND (reference sequence). The V end lost 4 bases, the J end lost 8 bases, and 11 bases lay between the germline ends. As DNA, the CDR3 is TGTGCCAGTAGTAATCCGGCCGGCGGCTACACCTTC. This gives the protein CASSNPAGGYTF.

V and J are TRBV28 and TRBJ1-5; no clear D. The CDR3 sequence is 17 residues long. V lost 3 bases, J lost 1 base, and 16 bases lay in between. In germline, CDR1 is MDHEN, CDR2 SYDVKM. CDR3 sequence: CASSFFGGHQSNQPQHF. The DNA for the CDR3 is TGTGCCAGCAGTTTTTTTGGAGGGCATCAGAGCAATCAGCCCCAGCATTTT.

With regard to this clone: Mismatch with germline at one junction end may stem from a read error. The rearrangement joins TRBV19 to TRBJ2-7; tentatively, D is TRBD1 or TRBD2 (5 bases each). The length of the CDR3 is 15 residues. Germline V CDR1 and CDR2: LNHDA, SQIVND (reference sequence). The CDR3 DNA reads as TGTGCCAGTAGTTTGGGACGCGAAGGCTCCGACGAGCAGTACTTC. Amino acid sequence: CASSLGREGSDEQYF.

The J gene is TRBJ1-5, the V gene TRBV6-5, with D unresolved. V was clipped by 8 bases and J by 3 bases, with 8 bases between them. The CDR3 is 12 residues long. Looked up from germline, CDR1 is MNHEY and CDR2 is SVGAGI. CDR3 sequence (DNA): TGTGCCAGCTGGAGTATCAATCAGCCCCAGCATTTT. This translates into CASWSINQPQHF.

In nucleotides, the CDR3 is TGTGCCAGCAGCCGGGGCGGGAGCAATCAGCCCCAGCATTTT. It translates to CASSRGGSNQPQHF. The chain is built from TRBV7-9 and TRBJ1-5; tentative D call: TRBD1 (5 bases). Germline assignment: CDR1 SEHNR and CDR2 FQNEAQ (reference sequence). This CDR3 spans 14 amino acids. Trimming pared 5 bases from V and 1 base from J, leaving 9 bases between.

The gene calls are TRBV6-2 or TRBV6-3 and TRBJ1-1; TRBD1 is a possible D gene (5 bases). The germline V gene has CDR1 MNHEY and CDR2 SVGEGT. V lost 6 bases, J lost 2 bases, and 19 bases lay in between. The CDR3 covers 16 residues. DNA of the CDR3: TGTGCCAGCAGCAGGAGGGGCTACAACCCTAACACTGAAGCTTTCTTT. It yields the protein CASSRRGYNPNTEAFF.

The chain has TRBV2 and TRBJ2-1; D is uncertain. This CDR3 is built from 13 residues. The germline gives CDR1 SNHLY, CDR2 FYNNEI. V was pared by 3 bases and J by 3 bases, with 6 bases between. The CDR3 region has the DNA TGTGCCAGCAGTGAGGATGTCTACAATGAGCAGTTCTTC. As protein: CASSEDVYNEQFF.

The chain employs TRBV30 and TRBJ1-1, with TRBD1 matching over 7 bases. This CDR3 is built from 13 residues. Trimming removed 2 bases from V and 6 bases from J; junction bases left unmatched: 6. Germline values: CDR1 GTSNPN, CDR2 SVGIG (reference sequence). The CDR3 protein is CAWSRRGLPEAFF. Written as DNA, the CDR3 is TGTGCCTGGAGTCGTAGGGGGCTGCCTGAAGCTTTCTTT.

J is TRBJ2-2 and V is TRBV11-3, with 7 bases lining up with TRBD1. From germline, CDR1 is SGHNT and CDR2 YENEEA. Trimming at V came to 5 bases and at J to 4 bases, leaving 7 bases not matched to a gene. CDR3 size: 15 residues. This chain's CDR3 is CASSPDGTATGELFF. In DNA, the CDR3 is TGTGCCAGCAGCCCAGATGGGACAGCCACCGGGGAGCTGTTTTTT.

This rearrangement joins TRBV28 to TRBJ1-3, with D possibly being TRBD1 (6 bases). The ends were cut back, 5 bases at V and 0 bases at J, with 11 bases in the middle. The germline V gene has CDR1 MDHEN and CDR2 SYDVKM. The CDR3 loop spans 15 amino acids. The CDR3 sequence: CASSHTGSSGNTIYF. The DNA of the CDR3 is TGTGCCAGCAGTCATACAGGGAGCTCTGGAAACACCATATATTTT.

This chain connects TRBV30 to TRBJ1-1; D unclear. CDR3 size: 13 residues. CDR1 is GTSNPN, CDR2 SVGIG, per germline (reference sequence). Trimming left V 0 bases short and J 3 bases short, with 8 bases between. The CDR3 DNA is TGTGCCTGGAGTGTTGGCTCGGACACTGAAGCTTTCTTT. The encoded protein is CAWSVGSDTEAFF.

This clone was counted a single time. Additional DNA sequences in this sample encode the identical CDR3. The chain recombines TRBV11-1 with TRBJ1-1; a possible D gene is TRBD1 (5 bases). Between the trimmed V and J ends, which lost 1 base and 1 base, there was a span of 7 bases. The germline CDR1 and CDR2 sequences are SGHAT and FQDESV (reference sequence). The length of the CDR3 is 14 residues. CDR3 bases: TGTGCCAGCAGCTTAGTAAGGGGGAACACTGAAGCTTTCTTT. It specifies CASSLVRGNTEAFF.

The V and J genes are TRBV7-2 and TRBJ1-4; D call uncertain. The CDR3 has 12 amino acids. Germline V gives CDR1 SGHTA, CDR2 FQGNSA. The V end was cut by 5 bases, the J end by 6 bases, with 7 bases between. The CDR3 sequence is CASSPNHEKLFF. CDR3 sequence (DNA): TGTGCCAGCAGCCCTAACCATGAAAAACTGTTTTTT.